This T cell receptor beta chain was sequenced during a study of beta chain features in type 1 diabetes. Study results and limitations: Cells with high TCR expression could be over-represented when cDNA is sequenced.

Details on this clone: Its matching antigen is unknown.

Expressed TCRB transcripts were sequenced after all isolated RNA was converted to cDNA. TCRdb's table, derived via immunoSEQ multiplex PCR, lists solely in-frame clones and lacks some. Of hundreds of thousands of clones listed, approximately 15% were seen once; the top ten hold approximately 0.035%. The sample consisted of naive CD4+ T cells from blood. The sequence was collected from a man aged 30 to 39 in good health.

Here the CDR3 reads CASSRIAGNEQFF. CDR3 coding DNA: TGTGCCAGCAGTCGGATAGCGGGCAATGAGCAGTTCTTC. The V gene is TRBV25-1, the J gene TRBJ2-1; 7 bases agree with TRBD2. Germline V gene sequence: CDR1 MGHDK, CDR2 SYGVNS. The V and J ends lost 5 bases and 6 bases, in that order; junction bases with no gene match: 4. This CDR3 has 13 amino acids. The full variable domain, rest sourced from reference TRBV25-1 and TRBJ2-1, is EADIYQTPRYLVIGTGKKITLECSQTMGHDKMYWYQQDPGMELHLIHYSYGVNSTEKGDLSSESTVSRIRTEHFPLTLESARPSHTSQYLCASSRIAGNEQFFGPGTRLTVL.